Listed here are 27 T cell receptor beta chains from one sample, sequenced in a study of regulatory T cells in long-lasting Graves disease. Construction of TCR beta libraries relied on iRepertoire HTBI primers and on Arm-PCR targeting CDR3 regions. TCRdb ran MiXCR on the multiplex PCR reads and lists one entry per CDR3 protein. The profile shows some 250,000 distinct CDR3 sequences, around 20% of them singletons. Time point here: newly diagnosed GD, antithyroid drugs for less than 3 months. Isolated PBMC RNA provided the starting material for the TCR library. The material was peripheral blood mononuclear cells (PBMCs), obtained at new diagnosis, from a patient treated with antithyroid drugs. These receptors all come from a female donor with Graves disease.

V usage is TRBV7-9 and J usage is TRBJ1-2, with a tentative D call TRBD1 (6 bases). Germline V gives CDR1 SEHNR, CDR2 FQNEAQ (reference sequence). This CDR3 comprises 14 residues. The ends were cut back, 4 bases at V and 7 bases at J, with 16 bases in the middle. The CDR3 region has the DNA TGTGCCAGCAGCTCGCGCCGGGGGCATATTGGCTACACCTTC. The encoded protein is CASSSRRGHIGYTF.

This clonotype was detected ten times or more. A read error may account for a junction end that differs from germline. The chain has TRBV7-8 and TRBJ1-2; TRBD1 agrees at 7 bases. This CDR3 is 14 amino acids long. Looked up from germline, CDR1 is SGHVS and CDR2 is FQNEAQ. The DNA of the CDR3 is TGTGCCAGCATCTTAGGACAGGCTAACTATGGCTACACCTTC. This encodes CASILGQANYGYTF.

This chain joins TRBV24-1 and TRBJ1-3; D ambiguous. CDR1 is KGHDR, CDR2 SFDVKD, per germline. Trimming took 6 bases from V and 0 from J, leaving 11 bases between them. CDR3 length: 15 amino acids. CDR3 amino acids: CATSSTQNSGNTIYF. The DNA of the CDR3 is TGTGCCACCAGTTCAACCCAGAACTCTGGAAACACCATATATTTT.

This clonotype was counted ten times or more. V gene TRBV29-1 combines with J gene TRBJ2-1; the match to TRBD2 covers 8 bases. CDR3 length equals 15 residues. Germline values: CDR1 SQVTM, CDR2 ANQGSEA. After removal of 0 bases from V and 5 bases from J, the junction contained 6 bases not matched to a gene. The CDR3 nucleotides read TGCAGCGTTGAAGATCCGGGACTAGACGACAATGAGCAGTTCTTC. This sequence encodes CSVEDPGLDDNEQFF.

The sample holds one count of this clonotype. V usage is TRBV27 and J usage is TRBJ2-1; 8 nucleotides align to TRBD1. The CDR3 consists of 14 residues. Germline lookup yields CDR1 MNHEY and CDR2 SMNVEV (reference sequence). V shed 8 bases and J 4 bases; nucleotides not matched to a gene: 7. CDR3 nucleotides: TGTGCCAGCTGGAACAGGGGGTTATACAATGAGCAGTTCTTC. Protein: CASWNRGLYNEQFF.

This clonotype was seen many times. This chain joins TRBV5-6 and TRBJ2-5; weak D call: TRBD1 (6 bases). CDR1 SGHDT and CDR2 YYEEEE come from the germline V gene. The CDR3 sequence is 15 residues long. Trimming stripped 4 bases from V and 0 bases from J, with 13 bases between. The CDR3 nucleotides are TGTGCCAGCAGCCCCAGGACAGCGTACCAAGAGACCCAGTACTTC. This translates into CASSPRTAYQETQYF.

This clonotype was detected once. A much larger clone sits a single nucleotide away, making a read error possible. Because the CDR3 is missing its conserved closing phenylalanine or tryptophan, this is likely a read error. J is TRBJ2-5 and V is TRBV5-8, with unresolved D. The V end lost 0 bases, the J end lost 1 base, and 7 bases lay between the germline ends. The CDR3 extends over 14 amino acids. The V gene's germline CDR1 is SGHTS and CDR2 YDEGEE. For the CDR3, the DNA is TGTGCCAGCAGCTTGGGCCTCTCCCAAGAGACCCAGTACCTC. It yields the protein CASSLGLSQETQYL.

This clonotype has at least ten counts. The rearrangement links TRBV6-5 to TRBJ2-1; perhaps TRBD1 as D (5 bases). Germline V gene data show CDR1 as MNHEY and CDR2 as SVGAGI. There are 13 residues in the CDR3. Trimming took 2 bases from V and 15 from J, leaving 17 bases between them. CDR3: CASSYPNQGSLFF. The CDR3 DNA is TGTGCCAGCAGTTACCCCAATCAGGGATCTCTGTTCTTC.

The table lists this clonotype with many counts. The chain employs TRBV11-2 and TRBJ1-2, with 8 bases matching TRBD1. The CDR3 runs 15 residues. Trimming at V came to 5 bases and at J to 3 bases, leaving 8 bases not matched to a gene. From germline, CDR1 is SGHAT and CDR2 FQNNGV. The CDR3 nucleotides are TGTGCCAGCAGCCCAACCTTGGGACAGGACTATGGCTACACCTTC. Its translation: CASSPTLGQDYGYTF. The entire variable domain, with the rest obtained from reference TRBV11-2 and TRBJ1-2, is as follows: EAGVAQSPRYKIIEKRQSVAFWCNPISGHATLYWYQQILGQGPKLLIQFQNNGVVDDSQLPKDRFSAERLKGVDSTLKIQPAKLEDSAVYLCASSPTLGQDYGYTFGSGTRLTVV.

This clonotype showed up many times. The chain is built from TRBV9 and TRBJ2-1; TRBD2 agrees at 12 bases. The germline CDR1 and CDR2 sequences are SGDLS and YYNGEE. CDR3 length: 16 residues. Unmatched junction bases numbered 10, after V lost 4 bases and J lost 8 bases. The CDR3 loop is CASSSRRLAGGDEQFF. Written as DNA, the CDR3 is TGTGCCAGCAGCTCTAGGCGGCTAGCGGGAGGGGATGAGCAGTTCTTC.

This clonotype was recorded once. V is TRBV9 and J is TRBJ2-5, with TRBD1 identical over 9 bases. CDR3 length: 15 amino acids. Germline values: CDR1 SGDLS, CDR2 YYNGEE. The V segment lost 0 bases and the J segment 1 base; nucleotides outside the gene matches: 1. Here the CDR3 DNA reads TGTGCCAGCAGCGTAGAGACAGGGGGCCAAGAGACCCAGTACTTC. Translating it yields CASSVETGGQETQYF.

V gene TRBV5-5 combines with J gene TRBJ2-2, with a tentative D call TRBD1 (5 bases). Germline V gene data show CDR1 as SGHKS and CDR2 as YYEKEE (reference sequence). This CDR3 region has 15 residues. V was trimmed by 0 bases and J by 6 bases, leaving 12 bases between them. The CDR3 DNA reads TGTGCCAGCAGCTTGGGACAGATGTTCGCCGGGGAGCTGTTTTTT. Its protein product is CASSLGQMFAGELFF.

This clonotype was observed a few times. The junction differs from germline at one of its ends, possibly a read error. The genes are TRBV7-6 and TRBJ2-7; D uncertain. The CDR3 is made up of 16 amino acids. Looked up from germline, CDR1 is SGHVS and CDR2 is FNYEAQ. Here the CDR3 reads CANSLAMGRSSYEQYF. The CDR3 coding sequence is TGTGCCAACAGCTTAGCTATGGGCAGGAGCTCCTACGAGCAGTACTTC.

This clonotype turned up a few times. This sequence joins TRBV20-1 and TRBJ2-5; D might be TRBD2 (5 bases). Trimming removed 5 bases at V and 2 bases at J, with 18 bases between. The CDR3 has 15 residues. CDR1 and CDR2 (germline): DFQATT, SNEGSKA (reference sequence). This chain's CDR3 is CSAPRLGRTQETQYF. The CDR3 DNA reads TGCAGTGCTCCTAGGTTGGGCAGGACTCAAGAGACCCAGTACTTC.

This clonotype was seen at least ten times. The rearrangement joins TRBV7-9 to TRBJ2-7, with D possibly TRBD2 on 6 matching bases. Trimming took off 6 bases at V and 7 bases at J, with 16 bases between the two ends. The germline CDR1 and CDR2 sequences are SEHNR and FQNEAQ (reference sequence). CDR3 length: 13 amino acids. Here the CDR3 DNA reads TGTGCCAGCAGAACTGACTGGGGAGGAGAGCAGTACTTC. Amino acids: CASRTDWGGEQYF.

This clonotype was observed many times. This chain connects TRBV4-1 to TRBJ2-7, with 11 bases aligning to TRBD1. Germline V lookup: CDR1 MGHRA, CDR2 YSYEKL. Trimming at V came to 1 base and at J to 3 bases, leaving 2 bases not matched to a gene. The CDR3 spans 15 residues. The CDR3 here is CASSQGGTGGYEQYF. For the CDR3, the DNA is TGCGCCAGCAGCCAAGGGGGGACAGGGGGCTACGAGCAGTACTTC.

The chain combines TRBV20-1 with TRBJ2-3, with TRBD2 identical over 14 bases. V lost 5 bases and J lost 4; bases outside the gene matches: 14. Germline V lookup: CDR1 DFQATT, CDR2 SNEGSKA (reference sequence). The length of the CDR3 is 18 residues. CDR3 DNA sequence: TGCAGTGCTGTCAGACTAGCGGGGGGGCCCGCTTTGTCAGATACGCAGTATTTT. It is translated as CSAVRLAGGPALSDTQYF.

At least ten counts were recorded for this clonotype. The chain recombines TRBV28 with TRBJ1-5; possibly TRBD1 for D (5 bases). Germline V gene lookup returns CDR1 MDHEN and CDR2 SYDVKM. V lost 6 bases to trimming and J lost 3 bases, with 15 bases between them. The CDR3 extends over 15 amino acids. In nucleotides, the CDR3 is TGTGCCAGCAGCGGAGCAGGGTCCAACAATCAGCCCCAGCATTTT. It yields the protein CASSGAGSNNQPQHF. The variable domain in full, with the rest retrieved from reference TRBV28 and TRBJ1-5, is DVKVTQSSRYLVKRTGEKVFLECVQDMDHENMFWYRQDPGLGLRLIYFSYDVKMKEKGDIPEGYSVSREKKERFSLILESASTNQTSMYLCASSGAGSNNQPQHFGDGTRLSIL.

The sample holds many counts of this clonotype. The chain couples TRBV15 to TRBJ2-7; D call uncertain. Germline lookup yields CDR1 LNHNV and CDR2 YYDKDF (reference sequence). Deletions cut 3 bases from V and 0 bases from J, with 12 bases between. The CDR3 spans 15 residues. Written as DNA, the CDR3 is TGTGCCACCAGCAGTAACCCCTACGGCTCCTACGAGCAGTACTTC. Protein sequence: CATSSNPYGSYEQYF.

This clonotype has more than one count but fewer than ten. The genes are TRBV27 and TRBJ2-1, with 10 bases matching TRBD1. CDR1 is MNHEY, CDR2 SMNVEV, per germline (reference sequence). The CDR3 totals 14 residues. Losses at the gene ends were 6 bases for V and 2 bases for J; bases not matched to a gene: 1. The CDR3 nucleotides read TGTGCCAGCAGGGGGACAGGGGCCTACAATGAGCAGTTCTTC. Translation gives CASRGTGAYNEQFF.

A few counts support this clonotype. The CDR3 does not close with the conserved phenylalanine or tryptophan, likely indicating a read error. The chain couples TRBV29-1 to TRBJ2-7; D could derive from TRBD1 or TRBD2 (7 bases each). The CDR3 consists of 13 residues. Trimming pared 7 bases from V and 6 bases from J, leaving 19 bases between. Germline lookup yields CDR1 SQVTM and CDR2 ANQGSEA. Here the CDR3 DNA reads TGCAGCGCCCTACTCAGGGGGGGATTCGAGCAGTACTCC. Its protein product is CSALLRGGFEQYS.

V gene TRBV12-3 or TRBV12-4 combines with J gene TRBJ1-2, with TRBD1 matching over 7 bases. V dropped 8 bases and J dropped 5; count of bases not matched to a gene: 11. This CDR3 spans 14 amino acids. CDR3 DNA sequence: TGTGCCAGCCACATGGAGGGACAGCGGTATGGCTACACCTTC. Translating gives CASHMEGQRYGYTF.

The sample holds many counts of this clonotype. The chain uses TRBV12-3 or TRBV12-4 and TRBJ1-4; no reliable D call. The CDR3 totals 14 residues. The germline V and J ends were trimmed by 5 bases and 1 base, with 8 bases remaining between them. This CDR3 reads CASSPGRTNEKLFF. DNA of the CDR3: TGTGCCAGCAGTCCCGGGAGAACTAATGAAAAACTGTTTTTT.

This clonotype appeared many times. The chain has TRBV7-6 and TRBJ2-5, with a tentative D call TRBD2 (6 bases). Trimming pared 5 bases from V and 5 bases from J, leaving 9 bases between. Germline values: CDR1 SGHVS, CDR2 FNYEAQ. The CDR3 consists of 12 residues. The CDR3 here is CASSRLEETQYF. CDR3 bases: TGTGCCAGCAGCCGACTAGAGGAGACCCAGTACTTC. The whole variable domain, remainder taken from reference TRBV7-6 and TRBJ2-5, is GAGVSQSPRYKVTKRGQDVALRCDPISGHVSLYWYRQALGQGPEFLTYFNYEAQQDKSGLPNDRFSAERPEGSISTLTIQRTEQRDSAMYRCASSRLEETQYFGPGTRLLVL.

This clonotype was detected ten times or more. This chain uses TRBV4-3 with TRBJ1-2; 7 nucleotides match TRBD1. The germline V gene has CDR1 LGHNA and CDR2 YSLEER. This CDR3 has 15 residues. Unmatched junction bases numbered 6, after V lost 1 base and J lost 4 bases. CDR3 residues: CASSQGSGQSYGYTF. DNA for the CDR3: TGCGCCAGCAGCCAAGGGTCGGGACAGTCCTATGGCTACACCTTC.

This clonotype occurred many times. V is TRBV5-1 and J is TRBJ2-7; D gene uncertain. V was clipped by 0 bases and J by 6 bases, with 13 bases between them. The length of the CDR3 is 14 residues. CDR1 is SGHRS, CDR2 YFSETQ, per germline. Here the CDR3 reads CASSLGFAGLEQYF. Here the CDR3 DNA reads TGCGCCAGCAGCTTGGGATTTGCTGGGCTCGAGCAGTACTTC.

This clonotype appeared many times. A much larger clonotype is one base distant, so this may be a read error. The J gene is TRBJ2-3, the V gene TRBV7-2, with TRBD2 matching over 9 bases. J lost 4 bases, V lost 4 bases, and 9 bases had no gene match. CDR1 is SGHTA and CDR2 is FQGNSA in the germline V gene. This CDR3 spans 16 amino acids. CDR3 DNA sequence: TGTGCCAGCAGCTCGGCTAGCGGGAAGATGTCAGATACGCAGTATTTT. Its protein is CASSSASGKMSDTQYF.